This is a list of T cell receptor beta chains from one sample in a study of graft-versus-host responses after intestinal transplantation. Sequenced by immunoSEQ multiplex PCR; TCRdb stores in-frame clones only, minus some. The sample yields 15,000 to 20,000 clones, roughly four fifths seen once. Sequenced material: ileum tissue, taken just under 600 days after intestinal transplantation. The receptors stem from a human patient who received an intestinal transplant, so some T cells may come from the graft donor. Both conserved end residues are part of each CDR3. D genes are given only for firm matches. Clone size is shown for a subset of rows, as once, few, many or a class of expanded clone.

>TRBJ1-5|NA|NA|TRBV6-1
CASSGWGNQPQHF
TGTGCCAGCAGTGGTTGGGGGAATCAGCCCCAGCATTTT
>TRBJ1-4|NA|TRBD1|TRBV10-2
CASTGGAANEKLFF
TGCGCCAGCACAGGGGGCGCGGCTAATGAAAAACTGTTTTTT
>TRBJ2-1|NA|NA|TRBV2
CASSENSQSSYNEQFF
TGTGCCAGCAGTGAGAATAGCCAGTCCTCCTACAATGAGCAGTTCTTC
>TRBJ2-7|few|NA|TRBV5-1
CASSFTGPSYEQYF
TGCGCCAGCAGCTTTACAGGTCCGTCGTACGAGCAGTACTTC
>TRBJ2-1|NA|NA|TRBV21-1
CASSPVYNEQFF
TGTGCCAGCAGCCCGGTTTACAATGAGCAGTTCTTC
>TRBJ2-7|few|NA|TRBV6-5
CASSYGGHSYEQYF
TGTGCCAGCAGTTACGGAGGACACTCCTACGAGCAGTACTTC
>TRBJ2-1|NA|TRBD2|TRBV27
CASSFSRGALNEQFF
TGTGCCAGCAGTTTTTCGCGGGGGGCCCTCAATGAGCAGTTCTTC
>TRBJ2-5|few|NA|TRBV19
CASRSTGLVETQYF
TGTGCCAGTAGGTCGACCGGGTTGGTGGAGACCCAGTACTTC
>TRBJ2-7|few|NA|TRBV30
CAWEGGRGEKQYF
TGTGCCTGGGAAGGGGGTAGGGGGGAAAAGCAGTACTTC
>TRBJ1-5|NA|NA|TRBV7-2
CASSLDPGNQPQHF
TGTGCCAGCAGCTTAGATCCCGGGAATCAGCCCCAGCATTTT
>TRBJ1-5|once|NA|TRBV6-1
CASSADRHSNQPQHF
TGTGCCAGCAGTGCCGACAGGCATAGCAATCAGCCCCAGCATTTT
>TRBJ1-5|NA|NA|TRBV5-1
CASSLGDNSNQPQHF
TGCGCCAGCAGCTTGGGAGACAATAGCAATCAGCCCCAGCATTTT
>TRBJ2-7|NA|NA|TRBV6-1
CASSDRTLGEQYF
TGTGCCAGCAGTGACCGTACGCTAGGCGAGCAGTACTTC
>TRBJ1-1|NA|NA|TRBV29-1
CSGGAGNTEAFF
TGCAGCGGGGGGGCGGGGAACACTGAAGCTTTCTTT
>TRBJ2-3|few|NA|TRBV10-3
CAISDPTGRWGDTQYF
TGTGCCATCAGTGACCCTACAGGGAGATGGGGCGATACGCAGTATTTT
>TRBJ1-1|NA|NA|TRBV10-2
CASSEVPRYTGKNTEAFF
TGCGCCAGCAGTGAGGTACCACGCTACACAGGGAAGAACACTGAAGCTTTCTTT
>TRBJ2-7|NA|NA|TRBV6-5
CASSEGSERDEQYF
TGTGCCAGCAGTGAGGGTAGTGAACGGGACGAGCAGTACTTC
>TRBJ1-4|NA|NA|TRBV5-4
CASSSPVNREKLFF
TGTGCCAGCAGCTCGCCCGTTAACAGGGAAAAACTGTTTTTT
>TRBJ2-4|NA|NA|TRBV9
CASSVGDDVAKNIQYF
TGTGCCAGCAGCGTAGGGGATGACGTAGCCAAAAACATTCAGTACTTC
>TRBJ2-2|NA|NA|TRBV4-1
CASSQKNTGELFF
TGCGCCAGCAGCCAAAAGAACACCGGGGAGCTGTTTTTT
>TRBJ2-5|NA|NA|TRBV15
CATSDAGTAQETQYF
TGTGCCACCAGCGACGCCGGGACGGCACAAGAGACCCAGTACTTC
>TRBJ2-1|NA|TRBD2|TRBV6-5
CASGFSGAYNEQFF
TGTGCCAGCGGGTTTAGCGGGGCGTACAATGAGCAGTTCTTC
>TRBJ2-7|NA|NA|TRBV6-5
CASSRGYEQYF
TGTGCCAGCAGTCGCGGTTACGAGCAGTACTTC
>TRBJ2-7|NA|TRBD1|TRBV6-1
CASQDRVYEQYF
TGTGCCAGCCAAGACAGGGTCTACGAGCAGTACTTC
>TRBJ2-7|NA|NA|TRBV29-1
CSVVNTGTGPSNEQYF
TGCAGCGTTGTTAACACCGGGACCGGACCCTCTAACGAGCAGTACTTC
>TRBJ2-1|few|TRBD2|TRBV7-8
CASTRLAGNEQFF
TGTGCCAGCACCCGACTAGCGGGGAATGAGCAGTTCTTC